The T cell receptor (beta chain) described here comes from a study of CD8 T cells in ankylosing spondylitis. Each TCR beta library was made by quantitative 5'-RACE that incorporated molecular barcodes. TCRdb re-called the 5' RACE reads through MiXCR, storing one row per CDR3 protein. The sample holds 750,000 to 850,000 distinct CDR3 sequences, 12% seen once. Turning to this clonotype: No antigen is known for it.

The CDR3 has 14 amino acids. Germline V gene data show CDR1 as SGHRS and CDR2 as YFSETQ. Deletions cut 1 base from V and 4 bases from J, with 9 bases between. Regarding the study as a whole: Both synovial fluid and blood in reactive arthritis had previously been reported to carry some motif variants. Apparently characteristic of ankylosing spondylitis blood was a TCR beta motif (eight highly homologous variants).

Sequenced input: blood, either unsorted or a sorted T cell fraction (not recorded which). The chain has TRBV5-1 and TRBJ2-1, with D unresolved. This sequence was found in a male donor with ankylosing spondylitis. CDR3 sequence: CASSLPPRYNEQFF. The CDR3, as DNA: TGCGCCAGCAGCTTGCCGCCTCGTTACAATGAGCAGTTCTTC.